This T cell receptor (beta chain) is drawn from a study of persistence of HIV-infected CD4 T cells. Sequencing used immunoSEQ version 4 in survey mode. The table came from immunoSEQ multiplex PCR; TCRdb's copy has only in-frame clones and leaves some out. The sample has roughly 41,000 clones, approximately 80% seen once. A word on this clone: As yet, its antigen is unknown.

Trimming left V 2 bases short and J 0 bases short, with 14 bases between. The CDR3 sequence is 16 residues long. Germline-derived CDR1 and CDR2 are SGHNT and YYREEE (reference sequence). Lysates of CMV-infected fibroblasts at around 9.9 ug/mL stimulated these cells. CD40L/CD69 double-negative CD45RO-high memory CD4+ T cells were collected. Donors were HIV-1-infected adults who began suppressive ART during chronic infection. CD4+ T cell counts exceeded 400 cells/uL; CMV serology was positive. The origin of this receptor is an adult man with HIV who was CMV-seropositive. The material was CD4+ T cells sorted from PBMCs after 18-hour stimulation, obtained from a patient who received antiretroviral therapy. The chain links TRBV5-4 to TRBJ1-2; D is uncertain. The CDR3 is CASSLFGRSPNYGYTF. CDR3 DNA sequence: TGTGCCAGCAGCTTATTTGGGAGGTCGCCTAACTATGGCTACACCTTC.